The next 9 T cell receptor beta chains were all read from a single sample in a study of control samples from healthy donors and cancer patients. The repertoire was sequenced with immunoSEQ multiplex PCR; TCRdb's copy has only in-frame clones and lacks some. Of roughly 18,000 clones in the sample, 85% to 90% were seen once. The sample comprised PBMCs. The receptor source for this set is a woman in her seventies with colorectal cancer.

This clone occurred once. This chain joins TRBV27 and TRBJ1-1, with a tentative D call TRBD1 (5 bases). V was clipped by 7 bases and J by 6 bases, with 15 bases between them. Germline CDR1 and CDR2: MNHEY and SMNVEV (reference sequence). The CDR3 covers 13 residues. The DNA of the CDR3 is TGTGCCAGCACTTCAGGGAAGAGCCCTGAAGCTTTCTTT. Its protein product is CASTSGKSPEAFF.

The V gene is TRBV7-9, the J gene TRBJ2-5, with 11 nucleotides matching TRBD2. Unmatched junction bases numbered 5, after V lost 11 bases and J lost 3 bases. Germline V lookup: CDR1 SEHNR, CDR2 FQNEAQ (reference sequence). There are 13 residues in the CDR3. This CDR3 is CAAGTSGEETQYF. The CDR3 DNA reads TGTGCCGCCGGGACTAGCGGAGAAGAGACCCAGTACTTC.

CDR3 sequence reads: CASTATGGNTEAFF. The DNA of the CDR3 is TGTGCCAGCACTGCGACAGGGGGGAACACTGAAGCTTTCTTT. The chain has TRBV2 and TRBJ1-1; the match to TRBD1 covers 9 bases. Germline V gene lookup returns CDR1 SNHLY and CDR2 FYNNEI. The CDR3 contains 14 residues. With 7 bases clipped from V and 1 base from J, the junction kept 4 bases outside the gene matches.

The chain employs TRBV29-1 and TRBJ2-7; TRBD2 matches at 11 bases. Germline V lookup: CDR1 SQVTM, CDR2 ANQGSEA. V trimming: 6 bases; J trimming: 6 bases; junction bases outside the gene matches: 10. This CDR3 has 14 amino acids. The CDR3 spells CSVLESSGRGEQYF. The DNA of the CDR3 is TGCAGCGTCCTCGAGAGTAGCGGGAGGGGCGAGCAGTACTTC.

The rearrangement links TRBV6-4 to TRBJ2-7; D tentatively reads TRBD1 or TRBD2 (5 bases each). The V end lost 4 bases, the J end lost 2 bases, and 18 bases lay between the germline ends. The CDR3 runs to 16 residues. The germline V gene encodes CDR1 MRHNA and CDR2 SNTAGT. The CDR3 region has the DNA TGTGCCAGCAGTGTCCCGGGACGCATCAGGACCTACGAGCAGTACTTC. Its translation: CASSVPGRIRTYEQYF.

The chain employs TRBV6-2 or TRBV6-3 and TRBJ1-6; 7 nucleotides align to TRBD1. Unmatched junction bases numbered 9, after V lost 3 bases and J lost 10 bases. The CDR3 is 15 residues long. Germline CDR1 and CDR2: MNHEY and SVGEGT. The CDR3 spells CASSYGQAGRSPLHF. The DNA for the CDR3 is TGTGCCAGCAGTTATGGACAGGCCGGGAGGTCACCCCTCCACTTT.

The chain joins TRBV4-3 to TRBJ2-2; the D is unclear. CDR3 length: 14 amino acids. CDR1 is LGHNA and CDR2 is YSLEER in the germline V gene. Trimming left V 4 bases short and J 5 bases short, with 11 bases between. The CDR3 sequence: CASSLGGQTGELFF. In DNA form, the CDR3 reads TGCGCCAGCAGCCTTGGCGGCCAGACCGGGGAGCTGTTTTTT.

This clone turned up a few times. CDR3 loop: CAISEPRQGRGNTIYF. In DNA form, the CDR3 reads TGTGCCATCAGTGAACCGAGACAGGGACGTGGAAACACCATATATTTT. J is TRBJ1-3 and V is TRBV10-3, with 7 bases matching TRBD1. CDR3 length equals 16 residues. Trimming took 3 bases from V and 3 from J; bases not matched to a gene: 8. Germline CDR1 is ENHRY and CDR2 is SYGVKD.

This sequence joins TRBV7-7 and TRBJ2-5; 7 bases agree with TRBD1. Trimming removed 1 base from V and 0 bases from J; junction bases left unmatched: 5. CDR1 and CDR2 (germline): SSHAT, FNYEAQ (reference sequence). The CDR3 is made up of 16 amino acids. The CDR3 sequence is CASSLEGRGYQETQYF. Written as DNA, the CDR3 is TGTGCCAGCAGCTTAGAAGGCAGGGGGTACCAAGAGACCCAGTACTTC. Filled out from reference TRBV7-7 and TRBJ2-5, the complete variable domain reads GAGVSQSPRYKVTKRGQDVTLRCDPISSHATLYWYQQALGQGPEFLTYFNYEAQPDKSGLPSDRFSAERPEGSISTLTIQRTEQRDSAMYRCASSLEGRGYQETQYFGPGTRLLVL.